The entry below describes one T cell receptor beta chain. The record originates from a study of CD8+ T cells in alopecia areata. The CDR3 runs to 12 residues. Once RNA had been extracted, it was reverse transcribed into cDNA to act as the sequencing template. The assay was immunoSEQ multiplex PCR, and TCRdb's table has in-frame clones only and misses some. The sample includes around 270,000 clones, roughly 60% of them seen just once. Described treatment: oral pan-JAK inhibitor, 5-10 mg twice daily. Lesional scalp punch biopsies and peripheral blood were collected from alopecia areata patients. The chain has TRBV1 and TRBJ1-2. TRBV1 is a documented pseudogene. This receptor was taken from a human donor with alopecia areata. The sample was CD4+ T cells sorted from blood, taken at week 24, from a patient treated with tofacitinib. The CDR3 DNA reads TGCACCAGCAGCCATCGTGGCTATGGCTACACCTTC. This codes for CTSSHRGYGYTF.